Below are 6 T cell receptor beta chains sequenced from a single sample in a study of blood T cell repertoires in COVID-19. Produced via immunoSEQ multiplex PCR; TCRdb's table is partial and in-frame only. The table includes around 230,000 clones, around 90% detected once. The specimen sequenced was peripheral blood. These TCRs come from a man aged 60 to 69 who had recovered from COVID-19.

The chain is built from TRBV18 and TRBJ1-5, with D perhaps matching TRBD1 (6 bases). Looked up from germline, CDR1 is KGHSH and CDR2 is LQKENI. This CDR3 has 15 residues. Trimming removed 2 bases at V and 2 bases at J, with 10 bases between. The CDR3 spells CASSPARGGNQPQHF. Here the CDR3 DNA reads TGTGCCAGCTCACCAGCCAGGGGAGGCAATCAGCCCCAGCATTTT.

The chain links TRBV18 to TRBJ2-5, with TRBD2 matching over 10 bases. The CDR3 spans 18 residues. Germline V lookup: CDR1 KGHSH, CDR2 LQKENI. With 0 bases clipped from V and 2 bases from J, the junction kept 9 bases outside the gene matches. The CDR3 spells CASSPPTFVAGGQETQYF. CDR3 in DNA: TGTGCCAGCTCACCACCTACTTTCGTAGCGGGGGGACAAGAGACCCAGTACTTC.

The V call is TRBV10-2, the J call TRBJ2-2; D might be TRBD2 (7 bases). CDR1 and CDR2 (germline): WSHSY, SAAADI. V lost 5 bases and J lost 3, with 22 bases in between. This CDR3 is 18 amino acids long. CDR3 nucleotides: TGCGCCAGCAGTTGGGCGGGGGCCGCTAATAGGGACACCGGGGAGCTGTTTTTT. Translation gives CASSWAGAANRDTGELFF.

V is TRBV19 and J is TRBJ2-3; no clear D gene. Germline V gene data show CDR1 as LNHDA and CDR2 as SQIVND (reference sequence). The length of the CDR3 is 14 residues. Trimming cost V 5 bases and J 4 bases, with 13 bases left between them. CDR3 coding DNA: TGTGCCAGTAGTCCCCGCATTCTAGCAGATACGCAGTATTTT. Translated: CASSPRILADTQYF. Filled out from reference TRBV19 and TRBJ2-3, the complete variable domain reads DGGITQSPKYLFRKEGQNVTLSCEQNLNHDAMYWYRQDPGQGLRLIYYSQIVNDFQKGDIAEGYSVSREKKESFPLTVTSAQKNPTAFYLCASSPRILADTQYFGPGTRLTVL.

The V call is TRBV27, the J call TRBJ1-4, with D possibly being TRBD1 (6 bases). CDR3 length: 17 amino acids. Deletions cut 4 bases from V and 3 bases from J, with 18 bases between. Germline CDR1 MNHEY, CDR2 SMNVEV (reference sequence). CDR3 sequence reads: CASSSILTGQANEKLFF. CDR3 coding DNA: TGTGCCAGCAGTTCCATCCTCACAGGGCAGGCTAATGAAAAACTGTTTTTT.

This sequence joins TRBV6-5 and TRBJ2-7, with 7 bases lining up with TRBD1. Unmatched junction bases numbered 6, after V lost 5 bases and J lost 2 bases. The CDR3 runs to 14 residues. Germline assignment: CDR1 MNHEY and CDR2 SVGAGI. The CDR3 DNA is TGTGCCAGCAGTATTAACAGGGGTACCTACGAGCAGTACTTC. Its protein product is CASSINRGTYEQYF.